Listed below are T cell receptor beta chains from one sample, sequenced in a study of blood T cell repertoires in COVID-19. Assay: immunoSEQ multiplex PCR; the TCRdb copy retains only in-frame clones and omits some. The sample has tens of thousands of clones, 91% seen once. Specimen: peripheral blood. The receptors originated from a woman in her fifties or sixties in a cohort sampled during active COVID-19. The conserved cysteine and the conserved F or W are not part of the CDR3 here.

TRBV7-2,TRBJ1-2,ASSPRGRFNYGYT
TRBV7-8,TRBJ2-4,ASSLEGGSTNIQY
TRBV6-1,TRBJ1-2,ASSEAGGRGYGYT
TRBV10-3,TRBJ1-1,AISGGGGSSTEAF
TRBV5-1,TRBJ2-7,ASSLEWGGHEQY
TRBV2,TRBJ1-4,ASSLDRATNEKLF
TRBV3-1/TRBV3-2,TRBJ1-6,ASSQVSGLYHSPLH
TRBV30,TRBJ2-5,AFRRGGAEETQY
TRBV6-2/TRBV6-3,TRBJ2-1,ASSPSALYNEQF
TRBV7-9,TRBJ2-3,ASTPAGGPDTQY
TRBV4-1,TRBJ2-1,ASSQDVWRGGLNEQF
TRBV12-3/TRBV12-4,TRBJ1-1,ASSSQGRPEAF
TRBV6-5,TRBJ1-2,ASSYSRGRFYGYT
TRBV2,TRBJ1-1,ASSAGQWNTEAF
TRBV14,TRBJ2-1,ASSHQPGRGANEQF
TRBV4-1,TRBJ2-7,ASSHTTSGLLIYEQY
TRBV5-6,TRBJ2-7,ASNYYRGLAYEQY
TRBV7-2,TRBJ1-6,ASSSGVGEYSPLH
TRBV19,TRBJ1-1,ASSIGQGQTEAF
TRBV6-5,TRBJ1-3,ASTDRGDPGNTIY
TRBV28,TRBJ1-2,ASSLAGTVYGYT
TRBV18,TRBJ2-2,ASSPRTGLQRNTGELF
TRBV9,TRBJ2-1,ASSVRTSEGEQF
TRBV28,TRBJ2-7,ASSLRQDPYEQY